Shown below are 10 T cell receptor beta chains from a single sample sequenced in a study of glioma-infiltrating T cells after dendritic cell vaccination. Clones were read by immunoSEQ multiplex PCR, and TCRdb kept only the in-frame ones, dropping some. The sample includes 75,000 to 100,000 clones, around three quarters seen only once; the top ten take 6%. The sample in question was blood, obtained before dendritic cell vaccination. These receptors came from a human donor with glioblastoma.

Here the CDR3 DNA reads TGTGCCAGCAGTCGGCGGGGGGGCCTAAATGAGCAGTTCTTC. Encoded protein: CASSRRGGLNEQFF. The V and J genes are TRBV28 and TRBJ2-1, with 9 bases matching TRBD2. The CDR3 covers 14 residues. Germline CDR1 is MDHEN and CDR2 is SYDVKM. The trim removed 5 bases at V and 7 bases at J, leaving 6 bases unmatched.

The chain carries TRBV15 and TRBJ1-1; TRBD1 is a possible D gene (6 bases). Germline CDR1 reads LNHNV; CDR2 reads YYDKDF (reference sequence). This CDR3 spans 13 amino acids. V gave up 5 bases and J gave up 2 bases, with 9 bases separating them. CDR3 nucleotide sequence: TGTGCCACCAGCTGGGGACAAAACACTGAAGCTTTCTTT. Its translation is CATSWGQNTEAFF. Filled out from reference TRBV15 and TRBJ1-1, the complete variable domain reads DAMVIQNPRYQVTQFGKPVTLSCSQTLNHNVMYWYQQKSSQAPKLLFHYYDKDFNNEADTPDNFQSRRPNTSFCFLDIRSPGLGDTAMYLCATSWGQNTEAFFGQGTRLTVV.

The chain combines TRBV5-4 with TRBJ2-5; the D gene is possibly TRBD2 (6 bases). Trimming pared 0 bases from V and 4 bases from J, leaving 13 bases between. This CDR3 has 15 residues. Germline V gives CDR1 SGHNT, CDR2 YYREEE (reference sequence). The CDR3 is CASSLGAGSGETQYF. The CDR3 nucleotides are TGTGCCAGCAGCTTGGGGGCGGGGTCCGGAGAGACCCAGTACTTC.

The rearrangement links TRBV5-1 to TRBJ2-7, with 10 nucleotides matching TRBD1. The CDR3 totals 15 residues. Per germline, CDR1 SGHRS and CDR2 YFSETQ. V shed 3 bases and J 4 bases; nucleotides not matched to a gene: 7. CDR3: CASSSTGTGAYEQYF. DNA for the CDR3: TGCGCCAGCAGCTCAACCGGGACAGGGGCTTACGAGCAGTACTTC.

There are a few counts of this clone. This chain links TRBV6-6 with TRBJ1-1, with D perhaps matching TRBD1 (6 bases). The CDR3 is 16 residues long. In germline, CDR1 is MNHNY, CDR2 SVGAGI (reference sequence). Trimming removed 6 bases at V and 2 bases at J, with 19 bases between. CDR3 protein: CASSLPTGHLNTEAFF. CDR3 sequence (DNA): TGTGCCAGCAGCCTTCCCACGGGACACCTCAACACTGAAGCTTTCTTT.

This chain joins TRBV9 and TRBJ2-3; D might be TRBD1 (6 bases). The CDR3 extends over 16 amino acids. From germline, CDR1 is SGDLS and CDR2 YYNGEE. V was shortened by 4 bases and J by 2 bases, with 17 bases between the two germline ends. The CDR3 here is CASSPSGTPITDTQYF. CDR3 DNA: TGTGCCAGCAGCCCTTCCGGGACACCCATCACAGATACGCAGTATTTT.

The rearrangement links TRBV6-5 to TRBJ1-1, with TRBD1 as a possible D gene (5 bases). The CDR3 consists of 13 residues. Germline CDR1 and CDR2: MNHEY and SVGAGI. Trimming left V 5 bases short and J 2 bases short, with 9 bases between. CDR3 sequence (DNA): TGTGCCAGCAGTGACAGTTATAACACTGAAGCTTTCTTT. Protein sequence: CASSDSYNTEAFF.

CDR3 sequence reads: CASSLSEGEQGFNYGYTF. The CDR3 DNA reads TGTGCCAGCAGCCTTAGCGAGGGAGAACAGGGCTTTAACTATGGCTACACCTTC. This chain links TRBV7-9 with TRBJ1-2; perhaps TRBD1 as D (6 bases). This CDR3 has 18 amino acids. The V end was cut by 5 bases, the J end by 1 base, with 23 bases between. CDR1 is SEHNR, CDR2 FQNEAQ, per germline (reference sequence).

This clone was counted between two and nine times. It is unclear where the CDR3 begins or ends on the DNA, so no DNA is shown, and the CDR3 is as TCRdb lists it. V usage is TRBV5-5 and J usage is TRBJ2-1; whether TRBD2, the table's D call, matches the DNA was not checked. The CDR3 length equals 13 residues, ends included. Germline V gives CDR1 SGHKS, CDR2 YYEKEE (reference sequence). CDR3 amino acids: CASSSVGGGSTFF.

The count of this clone is one. J is TRBJ2-1 and V is TRBV30; maybe TRBD2 (6 bases). Germline CDR1 reads GTSNPN; CDR2 reads SVGIG (reference sequence). With 3 bases removed from V and 5 bases from J, the gap between germline ends came to 11 bases. The CDR3 consists of 13 residues. CDR3 sequence: CAWSLGGDNEQFF. CDR3 sequence (DNA): TGTGCCTGGAGCCTTGGAGGGGACAATGAGCAGTTCTTC.